One T cell receptor beta chain is described in this entry. Its antigen is unidentified. Synthetic templates analogous to TCR were spiked into all PCRs individually. Sequencing was performed with immunoSEQ multiplex PCR; in TCRdb, only in-frame clones are kept and a portion is missing. The sample lists approximately 72,000 clones; approximately 86% were seen once. Time point of the sample: pretreatment peripheral blood. The data are from a study of PD-L1 blockade in urothelial cancer. At the level of the study: Patients, treated from about 2014 onward, received atezolizumab 1,200 mg intravenously every 3 weeks.

Study results and caveats: Better survival was forecast by a pretreatment blood TCR clonality below the median.

Germline V gene data show CDR1 as SEHNR and CDR2 as FQNEAQ (reference sequence). This CDR3 is 16 amino acids long. The V end was cut by 1 base, the J end by 3 bases, with 14 bases between. This chain links TRBV7-9 with TRBJ2-3; D may be TRBD2 (5 bases). The material was PBMCs, obtained around atezolizumab (anti-PD-L1) treatment. The receptor comes from a man between 60 and 75 years old with urothelial cancer. The CDR3 sequence: CASSLGLLVTTDTQYF. The CDR3 DNA reads TGTGCCAGCAGCTTAGGTTTACTAGTTACGACAGATACGCAGTATTTT.